This T cell receptor (beta chain) was identified in a study of blood T cell repertoires in COVID-19. The CDR3 consists of 14 residues. Germline loops: CDR1 WSHSY, CDR2 SAAADI. V shed 6 bases and J 3 bases; nucleotides not matched to a gene: 2. The protocol was immunoSEQ multiplex PCR, while the TCRdb copy is restricted to in-frame clones and leaves out a portion. The sample records 75,000 to 100,000 clones, 80% to 90% being singletons. The J gene is TRBJ1-1, the V gene TRBV10-2; 12 nucleotides match TRBD1. The clonotype originates from a human donor with acute or convalescent COVID-19. The donor label of this sample is uncertain. The specimen was peripheral blood. The CDR3 DNA follows: TGCGCCAGCAGGGGGACAGGGGGCGACACTGAAGCTTTCTTT. Its translation is CASRGTGGDTEAFF.